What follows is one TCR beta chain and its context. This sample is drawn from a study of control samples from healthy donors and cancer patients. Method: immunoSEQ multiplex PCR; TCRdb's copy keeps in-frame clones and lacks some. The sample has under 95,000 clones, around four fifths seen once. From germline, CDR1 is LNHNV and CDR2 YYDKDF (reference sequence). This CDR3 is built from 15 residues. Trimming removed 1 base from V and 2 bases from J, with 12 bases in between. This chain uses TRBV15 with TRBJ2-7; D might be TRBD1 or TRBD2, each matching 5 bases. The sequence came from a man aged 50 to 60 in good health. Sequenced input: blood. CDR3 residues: CATSRAGTAAYEQYF. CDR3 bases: TGTGCCACCAGCAGAGCCGGGACGGCCGCCTACGAGCAGTACTTC.